The source of this T cell receptor beta chain is a study of technical replicates of blood from a handful of donors. Assay: immunoSEQ multiplex PCR; the TCRdb copy retains only in-frame clones and omits some. The sample lists about 83,000 clones, 90% to 95% seen once, with around 0.42% in the top ten. The CDR3 totals 13 residues. Germline CDR1 SGHNT, CDR2 YYREEE (reference sequence). The germline V and J ends were trimmed by 10 bases and 5 bases, with 16 bases remaining between them. The rearrangement joins TRBV5-4 to TRBJ2-4; D might be TRBD1 (6 bases). The receptor comes from a human donor in good health. Sequencing used T cells isolated from PBMCs. CDR3 DNA sequence: TGTGCCTCGCAGGTAGGGGGTGAAAACATTCAGTACTTC. Protein sequence: CASQVGGENIQYF.